These 15 T cell receptor beta chains share one sample of origin, sequenced in a study of early T cells in non-severe SARS-CoV-2 infection. TCRdb re-analysed the 5' RACE reads in MiXCR, keeping a single row per CDR3 protein. The profile shows about 110,000 distinct CDR3 sequences, 11% of them singletons. What was sequenced was whole blood. These receptors all stem from an adult who was a healthcare worker with PCR-confirmed SARS-CoV-2 infection or an uninfected control (not recorded which).

A few counts support this clonotype. This chain joins TRBV20-1 and TRBJ2-4; TRBD1 or TRBD2 may be the D gene (5 bases each). The CDR3 is 14 residues long. V lost 3 bases, J lost 1 base, and 10 bases lay in between. CDR1 and CDR2 (germline): DFQATT, SNEGSKA (reference sequence). CDR3 residues: CSARWGGAKNIQYF. The CDR3 nucleotides are TGCAGTGCTAGGTGGGGCGGGGCCAAAAACATTCAGTACTTC.

V usage is TRBV3-1 and J usage is TRBJ2-5; either TRBD1 or TRBD2 may supply D (5 bases each). V was trimmed by 1 base and J by 1 base, leaving 10 bases between them. Germline CDR1 and CDR2: LGHDT and YNNKEL (reference sequence). CDR3 length: 15 amino acids. CDR3 protein: CASSQGGPLQETQYF. The CDR3 nucleotides are TGTGCCAGCAGCCAAGGGGGACCCCTCCAAGAGACCCAGTACTTC.

This clonotype was counted ten times or more. The chain is built from TRBV18 and TRBJ1-4; TRBD1 aligns across 9 bases. CDR1 KGHSH and CDR2 LQKENI come from the germline V gene. The junction had 7 bases not matched to a gene; V was cut back by 0 bases and J by 8 bases. The CDR3 is 16 amino acids. As DNA, the CDR3 is TGTGCCAGCTCACCACCTTCGGACAGGGGCCTCGAAAAACTGTTTTTT. Protein: CASSPPSDRGLEKLFF.

This clonotype was detected only a few times. The chain joins TRBV4-1 to TRBJ2-3; maybe TRBD1 (5 bases). Germline loops: CDR1 MGHRA, CDR2 YSYEKL. The CDR3 consists of 14 residues. With 1 base removed from V and 5 bases from J, the gap between germline ends came to 10 bases. CDR3 sequence (DNA): TGCGCCAGCAGCCAAGTTGGGGCCGTAGATACGCAGTATTTT. This translates into CASSQVGAVDTQYF.

This clonotype has a handful of counts. The chain joins TRBV9 to TRBJ2-7; the D call may be TRBD1 or TRBD2 (5 bases each). V lost 4 bases and J 6 bases, leaving 14 bases between the germline ends. The CDR3 runs 13 residues. In germline, CDR1 is SGDLS, CDR2 YYNGEE. CDR3 DNA sequence: TGTGCCAGCAGCCCGACTGGGGGATCCGAGCAGTACTTC. This encodes CASSPTGGSEQYF. Supplemented by reference TRBV9 and TRBJ2-7, the full variable domain reads DSGVTQTPKHLITATGQRVTLRCSPRSGDLSVYWYQQSLDQGLQFLIQYYNGEERAKGNILERFSAQQFPDLHSELNLSSLELGDSALYFCASSPTGGSEQYFGPGTRLTVT.

This clonotype has at least ten counts. The CDR3 bases are TGTGCCAGCAGCTTAGCCCGTTCGGGAGGCGAGCAGTTCTTC. Encoded protein: CASSLARSGGEQFF. The rearrangement links TRBV7-8 to TRBJ2-1; TRBD2 aligns across 7 bases. V was pared by 0 bases and J by 10 bases, with 6 bases of the junction left unmatched. From germline, CDR1 is SGHVS and CDR2 FQNEAQ. The CDR3 spans 14 residues.

This sequence joins TRBV3-1 and TRBJ2-2, with D perhaps matching TRBD2 (6 bases). Germline V lookup: CDR1 LGHDT, CDR2 YNNKEL (reference sequence). CDR3 length: 15 amino acids. Trimming took 4 bases from V and 2 from J, leaving 11 bases between them. CDR3 in amino acids: CASSLRDFNTGELFF. The CDR3 coding sequence is TGTGCCAGCAGCCTCCGGGACTTTAACACCGGGGAGCTGTTTTTT.

The gene calls are TRBV5-1 and TRBJ2-7; D unclear. Germline lookup yields CDR1 SGHRS and CDR2 YFSETQ. The V and J ends lost 4 bases and 0 bases respectively, with 8 bases between them. This CDR3 spans 13 amino acids. The CDR3 reads CASSRGDSYEQYF. The CDR3 coding sequence is TGCGCCAGCAGCCGAGGCGACTCCTACGAGCAGTACTTC. The full variable domain, completed using reference TRBV5-1 and TRBJ2-7, is KAGVTQTPRYLIKTRGQQVTLSCSPISGHRSVSWYQQTPGQGLQFLFEYFSETQRNKGNFPGRFSGRQFSNSRSEMNVSTLELGDSALYLCASSRGDSYEQYFGPGTRLTVT.

This clonotype was seen repeatedly, ten times or more. This chain uses TRBV3-1 with TRBJ2-3; D is undetermined. Trimming took off 4 bases at V and 2 bases at J, with 7 bases between the two ends. This CDR3 contains 13 residues. CDR1 is LGHDT, CDR2 YNNKEL, per germline (reference sequence). The CDR3 sequence: CASSRRATDTQYF. The CDR3, as DNA: TGTGCCAGCAGCCGCCGGGCCACAGATACGCAGTATTTT.

This clonotype came up a few times. The chain employs TRBV10-3 and TRBJ2-2; 13 nucleotides line up with TRBD2. The CDR3 contains 17 residues. Germline V gene lookup returns CDR1 ENHRY and CDR2 SYGVKD. With 6 bases clipped from V and 9 bases from J, the junction kept 13 bases outside the gene matches. The CDR3 DNA reads TGTGCCATCAGGGCCAGGGCCGGGACTAGCGGGAAGAGGGAGCTGTTTTTT. Residues: CAIRARAGTSGKRELFF.

The rearrangement links TRBV3-1 to TRBJ1-2, with 9 bases aligning to TRBD1. There are 15 residues in the CDR3. CDR1 is LGHDT, CDR2 YNNKEL, per germline (reference sequence). V gave up 3 bases and J gave up 9 bases; unmatched junction bases: 11. The CDR3 nucleotides read TGTGCCAGCAGCCACGGACAGGGGCTTGAGATGCGCTACACCTTC. Translation: CASSHGQGLEMRYTF.

The chain couples TRBV12-3 or TRBV12-4 to TRBJ2-7, with 10 bases matching TRBD2. Unmatched junction bases numbered 5, after V lost 9 bases and J lost 0 bases. The CDR3 covers 14 residues. The CDR3 sequence: CASGRTSGSYEQYF. CDR3 DNA: TGTGCCAGTGGGCGGACTAGCGGCTCCTACGAGCAGTACTTC.

This sequence joins TRBV9 and TRBJ1-5; 7 nucleotides align to TRBD1. The CDR3 has 14 amino acids. The junction had 5 bases not matched to a gene; V was cut back by 0 bases and J by 8 bases. Germline V gene data show CDR1 as SGDLS and CDR2 as YYNGEE. CDR3 region: CASSVGQGVEPQHF. The CDR3 region has the DNA TGTGCCAGCAGCGTAGGGCAGGGGGTTGAGCCCCAGCATTTT.

The sample holds many counts of this clonotype. The chain has TRBV30 and TRBJ2-1, with D possibly being TRBD1 (5 bases). This CDR3 has 11 amino acids. The germline CDR1 and CDR2 sequences are GTSNPN and SVGIG (reference sequence). Trimming left V 4 bases short and J 10 bases short, with 11 bases between. The CDR3 protein is CAWTRKGEQFF. CDR3 DNA sequence: TGTGCCTGGACTAGGAAGGGGGAGCAGTTCTTC.

This clonotype occurred a few times. The V and J genes are TRBV7-9 and TRBJ2-1, with D maybe TRBD1 (7 bases). V gave up 5 bases and J gave up 8 bases, with 22 bases separating them. The CDR3 is 16 amino acids. Germline CDR1 and CDR2: SEHNR and FQNEAQ (reference sequence). The CDR3 DNA follows: TGTGCCAGCAGCCGGGGAGCAGGGGGGCGTTTAGATGAGCAGTTCTTC. It yields the protein CASSRGAGGRLDEQFF.